This T cell receptor (beta chain) was identified during a study of blood T cell dynamics during melanoma immunotherapy. Looking at the study overall: First-line therapy was either pembrolizumab or nivolumab with ipilimumab for metastatic melanoma.

The V end lost 3 bases, the J end lost 2 bases, and 10 bases lay between the germline ends. The CDR3 totals 14 residues. The germline CDR1 and CDR2 sequences are SGHAT and FQNNGV. This sample's time point: pre-treatment baseline. Blood was drawn before treatment and at week 3 after checkpoint blockade. No patient had earlier systemic cancer treatment, concurrent immunosuppressants, or another active cancer. A fixed DNA input of around 0.35 ug was used per bulk PBMC sample. Sequenced by immunoSEQ multiplex PCR; TCRdb stores in-frame clones only, minus some. The table records about 11,000 clones, about 83% of them present only once.

The receptor was isolated from a human donor with melanoma. Sequenced material: blood, taken from a patient treated with checkpoint blockade. This chain joins TRBV11-2 and TRBJ1-2, with D possibly being TRBD1 (5 bases). The CDR3 DNA sequence: TGTGCCAGCAGCTTGGGCGGGGGAAACTATGGCTACACCTTC. It is translated as CASSLGGGNYGYTF.